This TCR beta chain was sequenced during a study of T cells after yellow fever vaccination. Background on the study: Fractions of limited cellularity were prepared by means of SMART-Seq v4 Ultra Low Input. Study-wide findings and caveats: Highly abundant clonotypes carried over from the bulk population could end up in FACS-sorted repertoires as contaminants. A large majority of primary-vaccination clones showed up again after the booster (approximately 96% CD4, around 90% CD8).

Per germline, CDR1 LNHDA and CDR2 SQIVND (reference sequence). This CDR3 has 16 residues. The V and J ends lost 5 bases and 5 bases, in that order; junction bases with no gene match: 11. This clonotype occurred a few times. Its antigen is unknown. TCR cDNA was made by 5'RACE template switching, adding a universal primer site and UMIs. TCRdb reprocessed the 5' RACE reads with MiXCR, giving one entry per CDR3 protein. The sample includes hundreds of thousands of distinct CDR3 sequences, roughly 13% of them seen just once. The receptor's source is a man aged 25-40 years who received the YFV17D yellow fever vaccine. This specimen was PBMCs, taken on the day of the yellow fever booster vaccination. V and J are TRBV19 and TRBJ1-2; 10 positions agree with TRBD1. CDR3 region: CASSGRQGAVGYGYTF. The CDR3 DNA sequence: TGTGCCAGTAGTGGAAGACAGGGGGCGGTAGGATATGGCTACACCTTC.